This T cell receptor (beta chain) stems from a study of blood T cell repertoires in COVID-19. Between the trimmed V and J ends, which lost 5 bases and 8 bases, there was a span of 12 bases. This CDR3 region has 12 residues. Methods used by the authors: Amplified reference gene primers provided the basis for estimating nucleated cell counts. Repertoires were generated with immunoSEQ multiplex PCR, while TCRdb's copy carries only in-frame clones and drops some. V and J calls and clone size come straight from that table; D and trimming were deduced from the DNA. The sample has some 260,000 clones, nearly 90% seen once.

V usage is TRBV12-3 or TRBV12-4 and J usage is TRBJ1-2, with no clear D. This clonotype originated in a young man with active or convalescent COVID-19. Specimen: peripheral blood. The CDR3 spells CASSPSGGGYTF. CDR3 sequence (DNA): TGTGCCAGCAGTCCGTCTGGAGGCGGCTACACCTTC.